This T cell receptor (beta chain) was recorded in a study of a mutant IDH1 vaccine in newly diagnosed glioma. Looking at the study overall: There were approximately 60% males and about 38% females among treated patients, whose mean age was about 44 years. Former treatment meant radiotherapy, temozolomide, or both; the majority had gotten both. General study points: Top peripheral T cell clonotype shifts appeared unrelated to pseudoprogression. Among patients, 90% to 95% showed immune responses induced by the vaccine.

The CDR3 runs 15 residues. Germline V gene sequence: CDR1 KGHSH, CDR2 LQKENI. V gave up 2 bases and J gave up 2 bases; unmatched junction bases: 3. Time point indicated: week 11, during vaccination. The study gave 300 ug of mutant IDH1 20-mer peptide per vaccine dose, with topical imiquimod. This clone was observed a single time. As yet, its antigen is unknown. Profiling relied on immunoSEQ multiplex PCR, and the TCRdb table lists in-frame clones only, not all of them. Of 30,000 to 40,000 clones in the sample, over 80% were seen once. The input for sequencing was PBMCs, taken from a glioma patient whose treatment included an IDH1 peptide vaccine. The sequence was collected from a man aged 35-49 years with glioma. The V gene is TRBV18, the J gene TRBJ1-5; 7 bases are shared with TRBD1. DNA of the CDR3: TGTGCCAGCTCACCAGGCGGACAGGGCAATCAGCCCCAGCATTTT. This sequence encodes CASSPGGQGNQPQHF.